One and the same sample provided the 25 T cell receptor beta chains below, sequenced in a study of T cells after yellow fever vaccination. TCRdb called the 5' RACE reads again in MiXCR, with one record for every CDR3 protein. The sample has around 610,000 distinct CDR3 sequences; 13% are singletons. The sequencing used PBMCs, collected on the day of the yellow fever booster vaccination. The receptors were gathered from a man aged 25-45 years who received the YFV17D yellow fever vaccine.

The CDR3 reads CASSSGRYHEQYF. CDR3 sequence (DNA): TGCGCCAGCAGCTCGGGTAGGTACCACGAGCAGTACTTC. The V and J genes are TRBV5-1 and TRBJ2-7; D is undetermined. Per germline, CDR1 SGHRS and CDR2 YFSETQ. The CDR3 runs 13 residues. With 3 bases removed from V and 5 bases from J, the gap between germline ends came to 12 bases.

The chain links TRBV30 to TRBJ2-7, with D possibly matching TRBD2 (6 bases). CDR1 is GTSNPN, CDR2 SVGIG, per germline (reference sequence). This CDR3 is built from 14 residues. The germline V and J ends were trimmed by 2 bases and 7 bases, with 18 bases remaining between them. The CDR3 loop reads CAWSWGLRRDEQYF. CDR3 sequence (DNA): TGTGCCTGGAGTTGGGGACTCCGGCGGGATGAGCAGTACTTC.

This clonotype was seen more than once but under ten times. This sequence joins TRBV6-2 or TRBV6-3 and TRBJ2-5, with 10 bases fitting TRBD1. Germline lookup yields CDR1 MNHEY and CDR2 SVGEGT. There are 15 residues in the CDR3. Trimming took 3 bases from V and 4 from J; bases not matched to a gene: 5. DNA for the CDR3: TGTGCCAGCAGTTATGACAGGGGGCACGGAGAGACCCAGTACTTC. Amino acids: CASSYDRGHGETQYF.

The V gene is TRBV7-2, the J gene TRBJ2-1; D possibly corresponds to TRBD2 (5 bases). V lost 0 bases and J 2 bases, leaving 11 bases between the germline ends. This CDR3 contains 16 residues. The germline gives CDR1 SGHTA, CDR2 FQGNSA. In DNA form, the CDR3 reads TGTGCCAGCAGCTTAGCGCCAGCGGTACCCTACAATGAGCAGTTCTTC. Its translation: CASSLAPAVPYNEQFF. The full variable domain, with the rest looked up from reference TRBV7-2 and TRBJ2-1, is GAGVSQSPSNKVTEKGKDVELRCDPISGHTALYWYRQSLGQGLEFLIYFQGNSAPDKSGLPSDRFSAERTGGSVSTLTIQRTQQEDSAVYLCASSLAPAVPYNEQFFGPGTRLTVL.

This chain uses TRBV5-5 with TRBJ2-1; 11 bases align to TRBD2. Germline values: CDR1 SGHKS, CDR2 YYEKEE (reference sequence). J lost 3 bases, V lost 0 bases, and 5 bases had no gene match. This CDR3 has 17 amino acids. CDR3 bases: TGTGCCAGCAGCTTGGAGTTGACTAGCGGGATCTACAATGAGCAGTTCTTC. Translating it yields CASSLELTSGIYNEQFF.

This clonotype was found a few times. The rearrangement links TRBV19 to TRBJ2-6; D is uncertain. Germline V gives CDR1 LNHDA, CDR2 SQIVND (reference sequence). V was pared by 2 bases and J by 4 bases, with 9 bases between. The CDR3 extends over 15 amino acids. Here the CDR3 DNA reads TGTGCCAGTAGTATACAACTACGAGGGGCCAACGTCCTGACTTTC. Its translation: CASSIQLRGANVLTF.

This clonotype was observed at least ten times. The J gene is TRBJ1-1, the V gene TRBV6-1; 10 bases are shared with TRBD1. V was clipped by 5 bases and J by 1 base; unmatched bases: 1. Germline CDR1 is MNHNS and CDR2 is SASEGT. This CDR3 spans 14 amino acids. CDR3 sequence: CASSRDRGNTEAFF. CDR3 DNA sequence: TGTGCCAGCAGTCGGGACAGGGGGAACACTGAAGCTTTCTTT.

In its sample, this clonotype was seen a few times. The chain uses TRBV27 and TRBJ1-2, with unresolved D. CDR1 is MNHEY, CDR2 SMNVEV, per germline (reference sequence). This CDR3 is built from 15 residues. Trimming cost V 6 bases and J 2 bases, with 16 bases left between them. CDR3 amino acids: CASRPLGRQNYGYTF. For the CDR3, the DNA is TGTGCCAGCAGACCCCTAGGACGGCAAAACTATGGCTACACCTTC.

V usage is TRBV20-1 and J usage is TRBJ1-4; tentative D call: TRBD1 (5 bases). Between the trimmed V and J ends, which lost 3 bases and 8 bases, there was a span of 19 bases. The germline CDR1 and CDR2 sequences are DFQATT and SNEGSKA (reference sequence). The CDR3 spans 15 residues. CDR3 region: CSARRPGTVVEKLFF. The CDR3 DNA sequence: TGCAGTGCTAGGCGTCCCGGGACGGTAGTCGAAAAACTGTTTTTT.

The chain joins TRBV20-1 to TRBJ2-4; D is uncertain. The germline V gene encodes CDR1 DFQATT and CDR2 SNEGSKA (reference sequence). This CDR3 is built from 14 residues. Trimming took 8 bases from V and 0 from J, leaving 14 bases between them. The CDR3 DNA reads TGCAGTCCGAGTCCGAGCCTAGCCAAAAACATTCAGTACTTC. Translated, it gives CSPSPSLAKNIQYF.

The chain employs TRBV20-1 and TRBJ1-2; 7 bases fit TRBD1. The ends lost 0 bases at V and 4 bases at J; junction bases unmatched: 5. Looked up from germline, CDR1 is DFQATT and CDR2 is SNEGSKA (reference sequence). The CDR3 has 14 amino acids. CDR3 sequence reads: CSARDLGGAYGYTF. The DNA of the CDR3 is TGCAGTGCTAGAGATCTAGGGGGCGCCTATGGCTACACCTTC.

In its sample, this clonotype was seen many times. The chain carries TRBV27 and TRBJ2-7; 9 nucleotides align to TRBD2. This CDR3 has 15 amino acids. Germline trimming cut 3 bases from V and 2 bases from J; bases unmatched to any gene: 5. The germline V gene has CDR1 MNHEY and CDR2 SMNVEV (reference sequence). The CDR3 protein is CASSFSAGGPYEQYF. In DNA form, the CDR3 reads TGTGCCAGCAGTTTTTCTGCGGGAGGGCCCTACGAGCAGTACTTC.

In its sample, this clonotype was seen many times. This chain links TRBV7-3 with TRBJ1-4; D may be TRBD1 (5 bases). This CDR3 is 13 amino acids long. CDR1 is SGHTA and CDR2 is FQGTGA in the germline V gene. The V end was cut by 5 bases, the J end by 10 bases, with 14 bases between. CDR3 coding DNA: TGTGCCAGCAGCCCCAATTCGGGGGGAAAACTGTTTTTT. Encoded protein: CASSPNSGGKLFF.

This clonotype has ten or more counts. The gene calls are TRBV7-2 and TRBJ2-3; the match to TRBD2 covers 12 bases. Germline CDR1 SGHTA, CDR2 FQGNSA. V shed 8 bases and J 5 bases; nucleotides not matched to a gene: 8. CDR3 length equals 15 residues. DNA for the CDR3: TGTGCCAGCGATTCTAGCGGGAGGGCCGGAGATACGCAGTATTTT. As protein: CASDSSGRAGDTQYF. The full variable domain, with the rest looked up from reference TRBV7-2 and TRBJ2-3, is GAGVSQSPSNKVTEKGKDVELRCDPISGHTALYWYRQSLGQGLEFLIYFQGNSAPDKSGLPSDRFSAERTGGSVSTLTIQRTQQEDSAVYLCASDSSGRAGDTQYFGPGTRLTVL.

As DNA, the CDR3 is TGTGCCAGCAGTTCGGGGGGCGCATTTAATGAGCAGTTCTTC. Its protein is CASSSGGAFNEQFF. This chain uses TRBV27 with TRBJ2-1, with D possibly matching TRBD2 (7 bases). V lost 4 bases and J 7 bases, leaving 14 bases between the germline ends. CDR3 length equals 14 residues. CDR1 is MNHEY and CDR2 is SMNVEV in the germline V gene (reference sequence).

For this clonotype: This may stem from a read error, because a much larger clone lies one nucleotide away. This chain joins TRBV3-1 and TRBJ1-2; 7 bases are a match to TRBD1. The germline gives CDR1 LGHDT, CDR2 YNNKEL (reference sequence). CDR3 length equals 18 residues. The CDR3 spells CTFCYYSLRDSHNYGYTF. The CDR3 DNA sequence: TGTACCTTCTGTTATTACTCGCTCCGGGACAGCCATAACTATGGCTACACCTTC. Looking up the rest from reference TRBV3-1 and TRBJ1-2 gives the full variable domain: DTAVSQTPKYLVTQMGNDKSIKCEQNLGHDTMYWYKQDSKKFLKIMFSYNNKELIINETVPNRFSPKSPDKAHLNLHINSLELGDSAVYFCTFCYYSLRDSHNYGYTFGSGTRLTVV.

This chain links TRBV11-2 with TRBJ2-2; D uncertain. Germline CDR1 is SGHAT and CDR2 is FQNNGV. V shed 4 bases and J shed 6 bases, with 12 bases lying between them. The CDR3 spans 14 residues. CDR3 region: CASSWSEHAGELFF. For the CDR3, the DNA is TGTGCCAGCAGCTGGTCCGAGCACGCCGGGGAGCTGTTTTTT.

The rearrangement joins TRBV11-2 to TRBJ2-1; 10 bases agree with TRBD2. The CDR3 contains 16 residues. CDR1 is SGHAT, CDR2 FQNNGV, per germline. V lost 0 bases, J lost 8 bases, and 7 bases stayed unmatched. In nucleotides, the CDR3 is TGTGCCAGCAGCTTAGATCCTAGCGGGAGTATGTATGAGCAGTTCTTC. It translates to CASSLDPSGSMYEQFF.

This clonotype has just a few counts. The chain couples TRBV3-1 to TRBJ2-1; D may be TRBD1 (5 bases). V shed 1 base and J shed 10 bases, with 14 bases lying between them. The CDR3 has 14 residues. The germline V gene has CDR1 LGHDT and CDR2 YNNKEL (reference sequence). Here the CDR3 DNA reads TGTGCCAGCAGCCAAGCGACAGCCGGTAGGGAGCAGTTCTTC. Protein product: CASSQATAGREQFF.

This chain uses TRBV11-1 with TRBJ2-7, with 11 bases that match TRBD2. The length of the CDR3 is 18 residues. The V gene's germline CDR1 is SGHAT and CDR2 FQDESV (reference sequence). Trimming took 10 bases from V and 2 from J; bases not matched to a gene: 19. The CDR3 is CANIDRDSGTSGPYEQYF. CDR3 in DNA: TGTGCCAACATCGACCGGGACTCCGGGACTAGCGGACCCTACGAGCAGTACTTC.

The sample holds a few counts of this clonotype. The genes are TRBV12-3 or TRBV12-4 and TRBJ2-1; D perhaps matches TRBD2 (6 bases). Between the trimmed V and J ends, which lost 10 bases and 8 bases, there was a span of 24 bases. This CDR3 contains 15 residues. CDR3 nucleotides: TGTGCCACCACACGGAGCGGCTTTGGAGGGGATGAGCAGTTCTTC. Amino acid sequence: CATTRSGFGGDEQFF.

This clonotype showed up just a few times. The J gene is TRBJ2-6, the V gene TRBV12-3 or TRBV12-4; TRBD1 or TRBD2 may be the D gene (5 bases each). Trimming removed 7 bases from V and 4 bases from J, with 14 bases in between. CDR3 size: 15 residues. The DNA for the CDR3 is TGTGCCAGCAAGGCTGAGGGGTCCGGGGCCAACGTCCTGACTTTC. Translation: CASKAEGSGANVLTF.

The chain is built from TRBV7-2 and TRBJ2-3, with D uncertain. Trimming took off 0 bases at V and 2 bases at J, with 12 bases between the two ends. The CDR3 is made up of 16 amino acids. Germline CDR1 SGHTA, CDR2 FQGNSA. The CDR3 region is CASSLAVTRHTDTQYF. The CDR3 DNA reads TGTGCCAGCAGCTTAGCGGTGACAAGACACACAGATACGCAGTATTTT.

CDR3 sequence reads: CASSPRQTNYGYTF. CDR3 sequence (DNA): TGTGCCAGCAGCCCGAGACAGACTAACTATGGCTACACCTTC. J is TRBJ1-2 and V is TRBV7-2; D is possibly TRBD1 (5 bases). V shed 5 bases and J shed 0 bases, with 10 bases lying between them. This CDR3 region has 14 residues. In germline, CDR1 is SGHTA, CDR2 FQGNSA.

This clonotype occurred a few times. This chain connects TRBV5-1 to TRBJ1-2, with a weak D call TRBD1 (5 bases). The V and J ends lost 4 bases and 4 bases respectively, with 17 bases between them. This CDR3 comprises 15 residues. Germline loops: CDR1 SGHRS, CDR2 YFSETQ. The CDR3 region has the DNA TGCGCCAGCAGCGGCGGGACCGCGAGGACCTATGGCTACACCTTC. It codes for CASSGGTARTYGYTF.